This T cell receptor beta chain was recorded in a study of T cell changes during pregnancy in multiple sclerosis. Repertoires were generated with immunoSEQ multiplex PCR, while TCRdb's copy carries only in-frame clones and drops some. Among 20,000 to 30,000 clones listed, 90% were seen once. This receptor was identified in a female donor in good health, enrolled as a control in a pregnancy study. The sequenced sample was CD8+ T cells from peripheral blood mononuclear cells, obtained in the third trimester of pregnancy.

The CDR3 DNA sequence: TGTGCCAGCACCCCGGGACTAAACGATGAGCAGTTCTTC. Translation: CASTPGLNDEQFF. V usage is TRBV2 and J usage is TRBJ2-1; 7 bases agree with TRBD2. The CDR3 is made up of 13 amino acids. With 7 bases clipped from V and 8 bases from J, the junction kept 8 bases outside the gene matches. Germline V gene lookup returns CDR1 SNHLY and CDR2 FYNNEI. The full variable domain, completed using reference TRBV2 and TRBJ2-1, is EPEVTQTPSHQVTQMGQEVILRCVPISNHLYFYWYRQILGQKVEFLVSFYNNEISEKSEIFDDQFSVERPDGSNFTLKIRSTKLEDSAMYFCASTPGLNDEQFFGPGTRLTVL.